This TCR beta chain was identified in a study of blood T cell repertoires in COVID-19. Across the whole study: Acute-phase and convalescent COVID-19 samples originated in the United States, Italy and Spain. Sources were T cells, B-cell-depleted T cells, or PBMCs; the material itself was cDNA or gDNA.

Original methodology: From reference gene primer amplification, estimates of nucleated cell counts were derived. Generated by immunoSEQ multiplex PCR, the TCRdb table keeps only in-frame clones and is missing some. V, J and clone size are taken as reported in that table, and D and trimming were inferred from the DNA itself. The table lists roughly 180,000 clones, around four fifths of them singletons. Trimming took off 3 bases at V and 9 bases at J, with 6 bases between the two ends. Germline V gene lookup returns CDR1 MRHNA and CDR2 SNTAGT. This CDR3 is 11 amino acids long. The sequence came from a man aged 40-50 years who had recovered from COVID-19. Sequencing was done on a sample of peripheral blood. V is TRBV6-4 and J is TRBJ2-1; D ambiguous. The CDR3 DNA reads TGTGCCAGCAGTGAGTCGGGTGAGCAGTTCTTC. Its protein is CASSESGEQFF.